The rows below give T cell receptor beta chains drawn from one sample of a study of human T cells and chemical hapten exposure. One entry per CDR3 protein, called by TCRdb with MiXCR from the RACE reads. The data show more than 150,000 distinct CDR3 sequences, with approximately 31% seen just once and roughly 3% held by the top ten. Source: whole blood, taken in connection with sensitization to the hapten diphenylcyclopropenone (DPC). All receptors derive from a woman in her twenties or thirties with alopecia areata. Some clones in this sample may be carry-over from other donors' samples. CDR3s include the opening cysteine and the closing phenylalanine or tryptophan. D genes are given only for firm matches. Only part of the rows carry a size: once, few, many, or a class if the clone is expanded.

V,D,size,J,length,DNA,CDR3
TRBV28,TRBD1,-,TRBJ2-7,14,TGTGCCAGCAGGTCGGGACAGGGGAGGTACGAGCAGTACTTC,CASRSGQGRYEQYF
TRBV6-2/TRBV6-3,TRBD1,many,TRBJ1-2,15,TGTGCCAGCAGTTACTTTGGACAGGGAGCCTATGGCTACACCTTC,CASSYFGQGAYGYTF
TRBV11-2,-,few,TRBJ2-2,12,TGTGCCAGCAGCGAACAAGCCGGGGAGCTGTTTTTT,CASSEQAGELFF
TRBV20-1,-,few,TRBJ1-1,13,TGCAGTGCTCCACAGGGAGGGAGGTCTGAAGCTTTCTTT,CSAPQGGRSEAFF
TRBV28,-,many,TRBJ2-7,15,TGTGCCAGCAGCGAAAAGCTCGGGGACCCCCACGAGCAGTACTTC,CASSEKLGDPHEQYF
TRBV7-9,-,few,TRBJ2-2,12,TGTGCCAGCAGCTTGCCGGCCGGGGAGCTGTTTTTT,CASSLPAGELFF
TRBV3-1,-,few,TRBJ2-3,13,TGTGCCAGCAGCCAAGTAAATACAGATACGCAGTATTTT,CASSQVNTDTQYF
TRBV20-1,TRBD1,-,TRBJ2-7,14,TGCAGTGCAAAGAAGACAGGGGGATCCTACGAGCAGTACTTC,CSAKKTGGSYEQYF
TRBV4-2,-,many,TRBJ2-3,16,TGTGCCAGCAGCCAAGGTGGGGGTTCGGGATCAGATACGCAGTATTTT,CASSQGGGSGSDTQYF
TRBV28,-,-,TRBJ2-1,13,TGTGCCAGTCTAGCGTCCTCCTACAATGAGCAGTTCTTC,CASLASSYNEQFF
TRBV7-2,-,-,TRBJ1-6,13,TGTGCCAGCAGCTTAGCGGAGATTTTACCCCTCCACTTT,CASSLAEILPLHF
TRBV27,-,few,TRBJ2-4,15,TGTGCCAGCAGTTTGTCGCCTGTTGCCAAAAACATTCAGTACTTC,CASSLSPVAKNIQYF
TRBV20-1,-,many,TRBJ2-1,15,TGCAGTGCTGAGCGGATGACTAGCTCCTACAATGAGCAGTTCTTC,CSAERMTSSYNEQFF
TRBV29-1,-,-,TRBJ2-7,11,TGCAGCGTAGACACAGGAGGCGAGCAGTACTTC,CSVDTGGEQYF
TRBV7-2,-,-,TRBJ2-2,13,TGTGCCAGCAGCTCACGTTTCACCGGGGAGCTGTTTTTT,CASSSRFTGELFF
TRBV12-3/TRBV12-4,-,-,TRBJ2-7,11,TGTGCCAGCAGTTGGGGTTACGGGCAGTACTTC,CASSWGYGQYF
TRBV9,-,-,TRBJ2-3,18,TGTGCCAGCAGCGTAGCTACCAGTAACGGCGGAAGGGCAGATACGCAGTATTTT,CASSVATSNGGRADTQYF
TRBV24-1,TRBD1,-,TRBJ2-1,17,TGTGCCACCAGTGATTTGCAAGGGGACAGGGGTAACAATGAGCAGTTCTTC,CATSDLQGDRGNNEQFF
TRBV7-2,-,-,TRBJ2-1,15,TGTGCCAGCAGGTTAGACAGGTCCTCCTACAATGAGCAGTTCTTC,CASRLDRSSYNEQFF
TRBV7-2,TRBD2,few,TRBJ2-7,13,TGTGCCAGCAGCTCCCGGACTAGCGGAGAGCAGTACTTC,CASSSRTSGEQYF
TRBV4-2,TRBD2,many,TRBJ2-5,17,TGTGCCAGCAGCCAAGCCTCACTAGCGGCACACCAAGAGACCCAGTACTTC,CASSQASLAAHQETQYF
TRBV10-3,-,-,TRBJ1-5,13,TGTGCCGTTAACAGAGAACTGAATCAGCCCCAGCATTTT,CAVNRELNQPQHF
TRBV20-1,-,few,TRBJ1-5,15,TGCAGTGCTAGACGGGGGGGCGGTAGCAATCAGCCCCAGCATTTT,CSARRGGGSNQPQHF
TRBV6-6,TRBD1,-,TRBJ2-1,15,TGTGCCAGCAGTAAAAAGGGACAGAGATACAATGAGCAGTTCTTC,CASSKKGQRYNEQFF
TRBV3-1,-,few,TRBJ1-1,16,TGTGCCAGCAGCCAAGTGCGCGGGTGGACGAACACTGAAGCTTTCTTT,CASSQVRGWTNTEAFF
TRBV20-1,-,-,TRBJ2-3,16,TGCAGTGCTAGAGATTGGGCAGACAGGTTAACAGATACGCAGTATTTT,CSARDWADRLTDTQYF
TRBV12-3/TRBV12-4,-,-,TRBJ2-3,14,TGTGCCAGCAGTTTATTCGATGTCGCAGATACGCAGTATTTT,CASSLFDVADTQYF
TRBV30,-,-,TRBJ1-1,11,TGTGCCTGGAGTGGGAGCACTGAAGCTTTCTTT,CAWSGSTEAFF
TRBV7-6,TRBD2,once,TRBJ2-2,11,TGTGCCAGCAGCCTCAGGGAGGGGCTGTTTTTT,CASSLREGLFF
TRBV7-3,-,few,TRBJ2-3,14,TGTGCCAGCAGGTCAGGGTTTTCGGCGGATACGCAGTATTTT,CASRSGFSADTQYF